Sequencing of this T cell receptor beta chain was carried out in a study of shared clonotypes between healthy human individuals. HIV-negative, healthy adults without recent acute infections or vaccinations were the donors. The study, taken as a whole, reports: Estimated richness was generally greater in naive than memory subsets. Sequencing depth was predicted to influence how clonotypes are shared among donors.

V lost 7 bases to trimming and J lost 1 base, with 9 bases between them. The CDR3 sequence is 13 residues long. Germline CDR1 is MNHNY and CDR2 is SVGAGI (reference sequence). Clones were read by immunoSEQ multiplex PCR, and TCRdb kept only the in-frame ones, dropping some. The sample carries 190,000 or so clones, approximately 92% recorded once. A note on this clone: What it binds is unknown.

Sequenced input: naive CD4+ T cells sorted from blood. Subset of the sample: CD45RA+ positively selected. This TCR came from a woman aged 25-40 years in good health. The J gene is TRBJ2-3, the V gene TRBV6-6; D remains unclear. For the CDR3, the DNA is TGTGCCAGCAAGATCGGCGGCACAGATACGCAGTATTTT. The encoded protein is CASKIGGTDTQYF.